This T cell receptor (beta chain) is from a study of T cells in Graves' hyperthyroidism and ophthalmopathy. Per the germline V gene, CDR1 is SNHLY and CDR2 is FYNNEI. This CDR3 spans 15 amino acids. The J segment lost 7 bases and the V segment lost 4 bases, leaving 8 bases of the junction unmatched. The CDR3 regions of TCR beta were amplified from RNA transcripts. When the TCR CDR3 underwent first-round RT-PCR, the HTBI primer set was used. MiXCR, run by TCRdb on the multiplex PCR reads, gives a single entry per CDR3 protein. In the table there are a few hundred thousand distinct CDR3 sequences, 15% to 18% of which are singletons.

The sample taken for sequencing was blood. The V and J genes are TRBV2 and TRBJ2-1, with 9 bases that match TRBD2. The source is a woman younger than 45 with Graves' hyperthyroidism. The CDR3 nucleotides read TGTGCCAGCAGTGTCTGGGCGGGAGGGGGGAATGAGCAGTTCTTC. Its translation: CASSVWAGGGNEQFF.